The clone carrying this TCR beta chain was observed a handful of times. The CDR3 contains 13 residues. Germline V gene data show CDR1 as SGHNT and CDR2 as YYREEE (reference sequence). The sample originates from a study of blood T cells in healthy people across ages. The second PCR ran roughly 7 to 12 cycles with a sample-barcoded 5' primer and J-beta primers. TCRdb used MiXCR to reprocess the 5' RACE reads, holding one entry per CDR3 protein. Of over 700,000 distinct CDR3 sequences in the sample, roughly 50% were seen once. Input material: blood. This TCR was sampled from an elderly man in good health. The rearrangement joins TRBV5-4 to TRBJ2-7; tentatively, D is TRBD1 (6 bases). The tail of the sequence fits TRBJ2-5 better, so the J call may be wrong. CDR3 amino acids: CASSFAGVETQYF. CDR3 sequence (DNA): TGTGCCAGCAGCTTCGCAGGGGTAGAGACCCAGTACTTC.